This T cell receptor (beta chain) was sequenced for a study of blood T cell repertoires in COVID-19. The V and J ends lost 0 bases and 2 bases respectively, with 14 bases between them. The CDR3 spans 18 residues. Per the germline V gene, CDR1 is LGHDT and CDR2 is YNNKEL (reference sequence). The table came from immunoSEQ multiplex PCR; TCRdb's copy has only in-frame clones and leaves some out. The sample has approximately 240,000 clones; about 88% are singletons. The gene calls are TRBV3-1 (or the pseudogene TRBV3-2) and TRBJ2-6; D is unresolved. Sequencing used peripheral blood. This TCR was recovered from a woman aged 40 to 50 who had recovered from COVID-19. The CDR3 protein is CASSQDRGFNAGANVLTF. The CDR3 region has the DNA TGTGCCAGCAGCCAAGACAGAGGTTTTAACGCTGGGGCCAACGTCCTGACTTTC.